This TCR beta chain stems from a study of cytomegalovirus exposure and HLA in healthy donors (dated by TCRdb to 2017 to 2019). Regarding the research as a whole: An earlier analysis of some 600 of the donors reported 276 Gb of sequence data and around 110 million unique TCR beta sequences obtained from approximately 180 million T cells. A later genetic analysis used genome-wide SNP genotypes for about 60% of the roughly 670 donors, treating that subset as a discovery cohort. The study aimed to test whether signatures of past pathogen exposure could be identified by cataloging public T cell receptors. Class I and class II HLA loci were covered by the typing at four-digit resolution. Besides the first cohort of hundreds of subjects, a separate validation cohort made up of 120 different subjects was used. In the later analysis, no new phenotypic data were used to find candidate immune exposures; instead, reliance was placed on TCR beta sequences and their occurrence across donors. Roughly 300 gigabases of sequencing data and approximately 93 million unique TCR sequences were included in an early release covering under 650 HLA-typed donors. In a later analysis, previously published TCR beta repertoires from 666 donors were re-analyzed and high-resolution HLA genotyping was added so that TCR occurrence patterns could be studied. Donor age, sex, ethnicity and CMV serostatus were compiled alongside the repertoire data. The T cell repertoires of about 700 subjects were profiled by immunosequencing and related to cytomegalovirus serostatus. Among the roughly 410 genotyped donors, around 81% belonged to the genetic ancestry cluster associated with self-reported Caucasian donors. Every discovery cohort repertoire had been produced on one sequencing platform. Typing coverage differed by locus: A, B, C, DRB1 and DQB1 were typed in roughly 629-630 donors, DQA1 in 522, DPA1 in around 600, and DPB1 in around 490. Roughly 5 DR-DQ haplotypes were handled as single units for association and clustering, since linkage in the cohort was strong. In an earlier analysis of more than 550 of the donors, high-throughput TCR beta sequencing was used to judge whether each TCR beta V gene segment behaved as functional or pseudogenic. High-throughput TCR immunosequencing, statistical association of individual TCRs with disease status, and machine learning were combined to predict cytomegalovirus infection status. Across some 400 genotyped donors of the cohort, an average of roughly 230,000 unique TCR beta nucleotide sequences per donor were sequenced, and roughly 20% of those sequences were non-productive.

On the study overall, not on this receptor specifically: The presence/absence analyses assumed that sequencing depth was roughly uniform across donors, and that assumption may not be true. HLA typing was unavailable for some donors at each locus, so association tests used only the typed subset. According to a later analysis, TCR association rates differed among HLA loci, with DRB1 alleles showing the most associated TCRs and HLA-C alleles showing the fewest. A further reported finding was that TCR beta sequences accurately predicted the HLA-A and HLA-B alleles for most subjects in the first cohort. Linkage disequilibrium might explain the correlated functional status among segregating V segments, but an unknown experimental factor could not be excluded. A later analysis associated about 18,000 TCR beta sequences with specific HLA alleles at a false discovery rate of 0.05. In an earlier analysis of several hundred of the donors, most TCR beta V segments were observed in productive rearrangements about 87% or about 30% of the time, broadly matching IMGT annotations. According to the authors, the approach could potentially be generalized to other disease states and immunological phenotypes. Some IMGT-functional V segments, including TRBV6-2 and TRBV6-3, could not be distinguished by the 87-base-pair reads and were therefore excluded. In vitro tests confirmed that a few of the cytomegalovirus-associated TCR beta chains recognize cytomegalovirus antigens. The earlier analysis of 450 to 700 of the donors excluded approximately 15 rarely observed V segments, including chromosome 9 orphons, because counts were too low. In a later analysis, several top co-occurrence clusters were reported to appear linked to parvovirus B19, influenza, CMV and Epstein-Barr virus. The only immune exposure information available for the cohort was CMV serostatus. In the study, some 180 TCR beta chains were listed as associated with cytomegalovirus. A cluster of highly shared sequence variants was judged likely to represent a technical artifact of the sequencing pipeline. Compared with the approximately 700-donor mean, donors in an Asian-associated ancestry cluster had fewer N-insertions in productive TCRs, according to a later genetic analysis. A later genetic analysis associated a missense DCLRE1C variant with V-gene and J-gene trimming of TCR beta chains, and an independent cohort replicated the association. A later analysis found that most CMV-associated TCR beta chains appeared HLA-restricted, with HLA associations seemingly driven largely by CMV exposure. In a later analysis, HLA-associated TCR beta chains were found to be more clonally expanded and to have lower generation probabilities than equally common non-associated chains. The classifier was reported to diagnose cytomegalovirus status with high specificity and sensitivity in both the original and validation cohorts. Across donors, most TCR sequences were observed very rarely, whereas some public TCRs were present in many individuals. Only TCR beta chains were sequenced in this cohort, and the absence of alpha or paired-chain data limited detectable features. Strong co-occurrence of HLA alleles, especially DR and DQ, made assigning TCR associations to individual alleles difficult.

This clone was recorded a few times. Its antigen is still unknown. No qualities accompany the bases; no much larger clone lies one base away. The cohort comprised 670 or so healthy bone marrow donors. Cohort members were all nominally healthy when sampled, although unrecorded immune exposures were likely present. The donor was CMV seronegative and was included in the group of hundreds of seronegative cohort members. A peripheral blood sample was provided by each donor, and peripheral blood mononuclear cells were used for TCR beta sequencing. Genomic DNA extraction from the blood cell samples was performed with the Qiagen DNeasy Blood Extraction Kit. The method was the immunoSEQ multiplex PCR assay. A mixture of 60 forward primers for TCR Vbeta segments and 13 reverse primers for TCR Jbeta segments was used in the multiplex PCR. The CDR3 region of rearranged TCR beta genes was amplified from genomic DNA by a multiplex PCR assay. Amplified TCR beta libraries were sequenced as 87-base-pair reads on the Illumina HiSeq System. Concerning the study's data processing: Across the 700 or so repertoires, a later analysis counted approximately 75 million unique TCR beta chains, roughly 11 million of which were shared by at least two donors. To remove PCR and sequencing errors, raw reads were error-corrected and collapsed into unique sequences using a nearest-neighbor algorithm that merged closely related sequences. CDR3 sequences were aligned to IMGT reference sequences to assign V, D and J gene segments. Each retained sequence needed at least a six-nucleotide match to both a V gene segment and a J gene segment. A rearrangement counted as productive if the CDR3 had no stop codons and remained in frame with V and J, and every other rearrangement counted as non-productive. Following IMGT convention, CDR3 was defined as the stretch from the second conserved V-encoded cysteine to the conserved J-encoded phenylalanine. The earlier analysis of 500 to 600 of the donors excluded sequences that lacked an unambiguous match to a single V gene segment. An earlier analysis of fewer than 750 of the donors classified V segments as functional when productive rearrangements were above 56.7% and as segregating when the standard deviation between donors was above 5%. A statistical classification framework was built for diagnosing cytomegalovirus status from the catalog of TCR beta chain sequences. A later analysis assigned V and J genes by comparing TCR nucleotide sequences with IMGT/GENE-DB human TR gene sequences. The TCRdist pipeline was used in a later analysis to assign CDR3 sequences and most-parsimonious VDJ recombination scenarios. In a later analysis, each TCR beta chain was defined by its CDR3 amino acid sequence together with its V-gene family, and reads lacking a unique V-gene family were excluded. To address suspected cross-contamination and a sequencing artifact, a later analysis removed some 620 highly shared, low-generation-probability nucleotide sequences. In a later analysis, a clonal expansion index for each public chain was calculated from normalized within-repertoire ranks of inferred template counts. A later analysis computed generation probabilities with a VDJ recombination model fitted to out-of-frame rearrangements, and checked the results against IGoR. In a later analysis, TCR-TCR, TCR-HLA and TCR-CMV co-occurrence was scored with hypergeometric tests, and a repertoire-size bias correction was applied to TCR pairs. In a later analysis, false discovery rates were estimated by permuting HLA or CMV assignments 20 times. A later analysis grouped co-occurring TCRs with DBSCAN, adding TCRdist sequence similarity when clustering within HLA-allele-positive subsets. For co-occurrence clustering, repertoires with fewer than 30,000 or more than 120,000 public chains were excluded, along with several repertoires with anomalous nucleotide sharing. The source is immuneACCESS, and TCRdb retained only in-frame sequences with V and J called. Part of the clones is not carried over; for the studies checked, unresolved V genes explain less than half of this, and the remainder is unexplained. V and J calls and clone size are given by that table; D and trimming were obtained from the DNA. The sample table lists 90,000 to 120,000 clones, about 85% of them with a count of one. The top ten clonotypes cover 2% to 2.5% of the sample.

V is cut by 6 bases and J by 6 bases, and the space between the germline ends is 10 bases. Including the terminal cysteine and phenylalanine, the CDR3 comprises 12 residues. The read is trimmed to its CDR3 DNA, 36 bases read in frame from base 1. CDR1 and CDR2, per the germline V gene, are MNHNS and SASEGT. The TCR was taken from a young man in good health and CMV-seronegative. The sample comprised PBMCs. This chain joins TRBV6-1 to TRBJ2-3; 6 matching bases give a weak D call of TRBD1. The CDR3 region reads CASSYRVDTQYF. The nucleotides read TGTGCCAGCAGCTACAGGGTGGATACGCAGTATTTT.